These 4 T cell receptor beta chains came from one sample sequenced in a study of T and B cells in COVID-19 patients. Blood genomic DNA input for TRB amplification was roughly 250-500 ng. Multiplex PCR with BIOMED2 TRB-A/B primer pools amplified TRB rearrangements. One entry per CDR3 protein results from TCRdb running MiXCR on the multiplex PCR reads. The sample carries about 2,000 distinct CDR3 sequences, 20% to 25% recorded once. Input material: blood. The receptors stem from a human donor with active COVID-19.

This clonotype is classed as medium-sized. The J gene is TRBJ2-5, the V gene TRBV12-3 or TRBV12-4, with D tentatively TRBD1 (6 bases). The CDR3 is 13 residues long. With 5 bases removed from V and 2 bases from J, the gap between germline ends came to 9 bases. This CDR3 is CASSEGGQETQYF. The CDR3 nucleotides read TGTGCCAGCAGTGAAGGGGGTCAAGAGACCCAGTACTTC.

The CDR3, as DNA: TGTGCCAGCAGTTTATCTACGGGACGAGACACTGAAGCTTTCTTT. As protein: CASSLSTGRDTEAFF. V gene TRBV27 combines with J gene TRBJ1-1; possibly TRBD1 for D (5 bases). CDR3 length equals 15 residues. V lost 0 bases, J lost 3 bases, and 11 bases lay in between. From germline, CDR1 is MNHEY and CDR2 SMNVEV (reference sequence).

This chain joins TRBV7-2 and TRBJ1-4, with D unclear. Trimming took off 4 bases at V and 11 bases at J, with 17 bases between the two ends. Germline values: CDR1 SGHTA, CDR2 FQGNSA. The CDR3 consists of 14 residues. In DNA form, the CDR3 reads TGTGCCAGCAGCTCGATTCCAGTCCTGGGGAAACTGTTTTTT. It specifies CASSSIPVLGKLFF.

This clonotype turned up a few times. V is TRBV19 and J is TRBJ2-1, with D unresolved. This CDR3 is 13 amino acids long. Germline V CDR1 and CDR2: LNHDA, SQIVND (reference sequence). V dropped 3 bases and J dropped 9 bases, with 12 bases sitting between them. The CDR3 loop reads CASSINPDGEQFF. The CDR3 nucleotides read TGTGCCAGTAGTATCAACCCGGACGGTGAGCAGTTCTTC. Full variable domain (outside the CDR3, taken from reference TRBV19 and TRBJ2-1): DGGITQSPKYLFRKEGQNVTLSCEQNLNHDAMYWYRQDPGQGLRLIYYSQIVNDFQKGDIAEGYSVSREKKESFPLTVTSAQKNPTAFYLCASSINPDGEQFFGPGTRLTVL.